One sample yielded the 9 T cell receptor beta chains listed below, sequenced in a study of human versus mouse CDR3 diversity and MHC coevolution. Sequenced by immunoSEQ multiplex PCR; TCRdb stores in-frame clones only, minus some. Counted here are around 77,000 clones, 80% to 95% occurring once; the ten biggest clones make up less than 0.16%. The source material was naive CD4+ T cells from blood. Subset given: CD45RO-negative CD62L-positive naive CD4 T cells. These TCRs come from a person aged 25 to 69 in good health.

In this sample, this clone turned up once. The rearrangement joins TRBV19 to TRBJ1-4; 7 bases line up with TRBD1. CDR1 is LNHDA and CDR2 is SQIVND in the germline V gene (reference sequence). This CDR3 is built from 17 residues. The ends lost 8 bases at V and 2 bases at J; junction bases unmatched: 14. DNA for the CDR3: TGTGCCAGTTCGACAGGGTACAGCCTCCGCACTAATGAAAAACTGTTTTTT. Its translation is CASSTGYSLRTNEKLFF.

The chain joins TRBV5-1 to TRBJ2-1; 8 bases are a match to TRBD2. V dropped 0 bases and J dropped 0; count of bases not matched to a gene: 11. Germline CDR1 SGHRS, CDR2 YFSETQ. This CDR3 comprises 19 residues. CDR3 sequence: CASSLEPRGGMSSYNEQFF. Here the CDR3 DNA reads TGCGCCAGCAGCTTGGAGCCCCGGGGGGGAATGAGCTCCTACAATGAGCAGTTCTTC.

J is TRBJ2-7 and V is TRBV30; perhaps TRBD2 as D (6 bases). With 0 bases removed from V and 5 bases from J, the gap between germline ends came to 17 bases. Germline V gene sequence: CDR1 GTSNPN, CDR2 SVGIG (reference sequence). This CDR3 has 15 residues. The CDR3 is CAWSVGLLASHEQYF. DNA of the CDR3: TGTGCCTGGAGTGTGGGACTCTTGGCATCCCACGAGCAGTACTTC.

This clone showed up just once. This chain uses TRBV15 with TRBJ1-1; a possible D gene is TRBD1 (5 bases). Looked up from germline, CDR1 is LNHNV and CDR2 is YYDKDF (reference sequence). The CDR3 is 13 residues long. Trimming took 5 bases from V and 1 from J, leaving 8 bases between them. CDR3 sequence: CATSGARNTEAFF. CDR3 bases: TGTGCCACCAGCGGGGCCCGGAACACTGAAGCTTTCTTT.

The V and J genes are TRBV6-5 and TRBJ1-1; TRBD1 matches 7 bases. This CDR3 has 14 amino acids. V lost 5 bases to trimming and J lost 0 bases; unmatched junction nucleotides: 3. Germline V CDR1 and CDR2: MNHEY, SVGAGI. CDR3 coding DNA: TGTGCCAGCAGTCGGGACAGCTTGAACACTGAAGCTTTCTTT. Translated, it gives CASSRDSLNTEAFF.

The genes are TRBV6-5 and TRBJ1-2, with D possibly matching TRBD1 (6 bases). V lost 4 bases and J lost 1, with 16 bases in between. Germline CDR1 reads MNHEY; CDR2 reads SVGAGI. The CDR3 is 16 residues long. For the CDR3, the DNA is TGTGCCAGCAGTTCCGCCAGGGACACCTTTAACTATGGCTACACCTTC. Residues: CASSSARDTFNYGYTF.

The chain has TRBV6-6 and TRBJ2-3, with 12 bases aligning to TRBD1. The junction had 7 bases not matched to a gene; V was cut back by 4 bases and J by 8 bases. The CDR3 totals 15 residues. Germline CDR1 MNHNY, CDR2 SVGAGI (reference sequence). This CDR3 is CASSLGQGAGGTQYF. CDR3 nucleotide sequence: TGTGCCAGCAGTTTGGGACAGGGGGCTGGAGGTACGCAGTATTTT.

The V gene is TRBV6-5, the J gene TRBJ1-2; D ambiguous. The CDR3 is 14 amino acids. Trimming left V 0 bases short and J 3 bases short, with 8 bases between. Germline V gene lookup returns CDR1 MNHEY and CDR2 SVGAGI. The CDR3 region has the DNA TGTGCCAGCAGTTACTCTGGCCGTTACTATGGCTACACCTTC. It yields the protein CASSYSGRYYGYTF.

V gene TRBV2 combines with J gene TRBJ2-2; the match to TRBD1 covers 9 bases. This CDR3 is built from 14 residues. The germline CDR1 and CDR2 sequences are SNHLY and FYNNEI. The V segment lost 7 bases and the J segment 4 bases; nucleotides outside the gene matches: 4. Written as DNA, the CDR3 is TGTGCCAGCAAACGACAGGGGGGCACCGGGGAGCTGTTTTTT. It translates to CASKRQGGTGELFF.